This TCR beta chain was sequenced in a study of blood T cell repertoires in COVID-19. Looking at the study overall: Acute and convalescent COVID-19 samples came from the United States, Italy and Spain. The analysed material was cDNA or gDNA that came from T cells, B-cell-depleted T cells, or PBMCs.

In Seattle, patients joined the study during active infection and were tracked longitudinally. The protocol was immunoSEQ multiplex PCR, while the TCRdb copy is restricted to in-frame clones and leaves out a portion. The sample has 300,000 to 400,000 clones; roughly 90% are singletons. In germline, CDR1 is MNHNY, CDR2 SVGAGI (reference sequence). CDR3 size: 14 residues. V lost 8 bases and J lost 6; bases outside the gene matches: 9. The TCR comes from a woman aged 25 to 39 with COVID-19, enrolled during active disease. Sequencing input: peripheral blood. This chain connects TRBV6-6 to TRBJ1-1; TRBD1 aligns across 10 bases. The CDR3 DNA sequence: TGTGCCAGCTTCGACAGGGGGCGGGTCCCTGAAGCTTTCTTT. Translating gives CASFDRGRVPEAFF.